This T cell receptor beta chain was profiled in a study of T-cell reconstitution after alpha-beta-depleted transplantation in children. For TCRbeta, the library was prepared with unique molecular identifiers. TCRdb redid the calling of the PCR reads with MiXCR, one entry per CDR3 protein. Among approximately 150,000 distinct CDR3 sequences, 8% to 10% were seen once, and the ten largest hold 15% to 20%. Study-wide results and caveats: Some patients' high day-60 TCRbeta diversity was attributed to recipient cells surviving conditioning. Reported findings indicate that, about two months after transplant, alpha-beta T cells came from several hundred expanded clones, which were derived from non-depleted graft cells. One year after transplant, T-cell counts and diversity came mostly from newly produced T cells.

Ten or more counts support this clonotype. Its target is unknown. The V end lost 6 bases, the J end lost 5 bases, and 17 bases lay between the germline ends. There are 15 residues in the CDR3. In germline, CDR1 is MDHEN, CDR2 SYDVKM. The source was PBMCs, mostly from graft donor cells, collected 180 days after TCRalphabeta/CD19-depleted stem cell transplant. The chain recombines TRBV28 with TRBJ2-1; D perhaps matches TRBD2 (6 bases). The clonotype was recovered from a female patient aged 2 to 10 who had a stem cell transplant for congenital amegakaryocytic thrombocytopenia, so the T cells may come from the graft donor. CDR3 sequence (DNA): TGTGCCAGCAGAACGATGGCCCAGCGGGACAATGAGCAGTTCTTC. Amino acids: CASRTMAQRDNEQFF.